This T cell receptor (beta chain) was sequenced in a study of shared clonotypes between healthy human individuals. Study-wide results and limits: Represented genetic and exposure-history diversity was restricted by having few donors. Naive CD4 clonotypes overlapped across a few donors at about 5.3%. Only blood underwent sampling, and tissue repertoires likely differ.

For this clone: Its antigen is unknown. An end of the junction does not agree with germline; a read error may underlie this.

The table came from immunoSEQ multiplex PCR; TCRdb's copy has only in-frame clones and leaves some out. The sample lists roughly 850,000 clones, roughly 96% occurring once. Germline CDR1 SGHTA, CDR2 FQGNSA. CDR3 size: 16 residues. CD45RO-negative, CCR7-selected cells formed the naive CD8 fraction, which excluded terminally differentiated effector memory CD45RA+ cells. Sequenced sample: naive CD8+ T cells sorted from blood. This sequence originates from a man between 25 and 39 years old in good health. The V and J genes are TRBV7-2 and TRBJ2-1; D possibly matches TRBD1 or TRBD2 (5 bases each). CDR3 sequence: CASSLIGTGSFNEQFF. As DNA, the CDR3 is TGTGCCAGCAGCTTAATAGGGACGGGATCCTTCAATGAGCAGTTCTTC. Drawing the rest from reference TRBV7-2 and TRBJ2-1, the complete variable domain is GAGVSQSPSNKVTEKGKDVELRCDPISGHTALYWYRQSLGQGLEFLIYFQGNSAPDKSGLPSDRFSAERTGGSVSTLTIQRTQQEDSAVYLCASSLIGTGSFNEQFFGPGTRLTVL.